Presented here are 27 T cell receptor beta chains from one specimen sequenced in a study of blood T cell repertoires in COVID-19. The data were produced by immunoSEQ multiplex PCR, yet TCRdb's version contains in-frame clones alone and is incomplete. The table has some 150,000 clones, around 83% seen once. Sequencing used peripheral blood. The receptors derive from a woman aged 45 to 65 in a cohort sampled during active or convalescent COVID-19.

This chain connects TRBV6-5 to TRBJ1-5; 8 bases fit TRBD1. V lost 5 bases, J lost 7 bases, and 10 bases stayed unmatched. CDR3 size: 15 residues. Germline lookup yields CDR1 MNHEY and CDR2 SVGAGI. The CDR3 loop reads CASSNERQGWQPQHF. In nucleotides, the CDR3 is TGTGCCAGCAGTAACGAGCGACAGGGGTGGCAGCCCCAGCATTTT.

This clone was seen ten or more times. Other DNA sequences in this sample translate to the same CDR3. V usage is TRBV7-2 and J usage is TRBJ2-7, with D possibly TRBD1 on 6 matching bases. Trimming cost V 4 bases and J 2 bases, with 12 bases left between them. The CDR3 has 14 residues. Germline V gene lookup returns CDR1 SGHTA and CDR2 FQGNSA. DNA of the CDR3: TGTGCCAGCAGCTCAAACAGGGAAGCCTACGAGCAGTACTTC. Translating it yields CASSSNREAYEQYF.

The table lists this clone with a few counts. The V gene is TRBV19, the J gene TRBJ2-3; D not certain. CDR1 and CDR2 (germline): LNHDA, SQIVND (reference sequence). With 5 bases removed from V and 2 bases from J, the gap between germline ends came to 2 bases. CDR3 length: 11 amino acids. This chain's CDR3 is CASSLTDTQYF. The CDR3, as DNA: TGTGCCAGTAGTCTCACAGATACGCAGTATTTT. The full variable domain, in which reference TRBV19 and TRBJ2-3 provide the parts outside the CDR3, is DGGITQSPKYLFRKEGQNVTLSCEQNLNHDAMYWYRQDPGQGLRLIYYSQIVNDFQKGDIAEGYSVSREKKESFPLTVTSAQKNPTAFYLCASSLTDTQYFGPGTRLTVL.

This chain joins TRBV6-1 and TRBJ1-4, with D perhaps matching TRBD1 (5 bases). V lost 3 bases, J lost 5 bases, and 10 bases lay in between. Germline lookup yields CDR1 MNHNS and CDR2 SASEGT. The CDR3 runs to 14 residues. CDR3 nucleotide sequence: TGTGCCAGCAGTGAGGGGGGTCAAAATGAAAAACTGTTTTTT. Its translation is CASSEGGQNEKLFF.

The chain has TRBV6-6 and TRBJ1-5; D unclear. The CDR3 consists of 15 residues. The ends were cut back, 10 bases at V and 1 base at J, with 17 bases in the middle. From germline, CDR1 is MNHNY and CDR2 SVGAGI (reference sequence). The CDR3 DNA follows: TGTGCCACATCCGATCGGGTCGGGAGCAATCAGCCCCAGCATTTT. Translating gives CATSDRVGSNQPQHF.

A word on this clone: Other DNA sequences within the sample encode an identical CDR3. The chain couples TRBV19 to TRBJ2-3; 12 bases agree with TRBD2. There are 16 residues in the CDR3. After removal of 3 bases from V and 4 bases from J, the junction contained 5 bases not matched to a gene. Germline V gene data show CDR1 as LNHDA and CDR2 as SQIVND (reference sequence). This CDR3 reads CASSIPLAGGSDTQYF. The CDR3 region has the DNA TGTGCCAGTAGTATTCCGCTAGCGGGGGGGTCAGATACGCAGTATTTT.

The genes are TRBV18 and TRBJ1-1, with D unclear. Germline CDR1 and CDR2: KGHSH and LQKENI. The CDR3 is 12 amino acids. Trimming pared 6 bases from V and 2 bases from J, leaving 7 bases between. CDR3 loop: CASSLENTEAFF. DNA for the CDR3: TGTGCCAGCTCCTTAGAAAACACTGAAGCTTTCTTT.

This chain uses TRBV7-9 with TRBJ1-1, with TRBD1 as a possible D gene (5 bases). V lost 3 bases and J 1 base, leaving 12 bases between the germline ends. Germline lookup yields CDR1 SEHNR and CDR2 FQNEAQ (reference sequence). The length of the CDR3 is 15 residues. CDR3 region: CASSLSRVGNTEAFF. In nucleotides, the CDR3 is TGTGCCAGCAGCTTGAGCAGGGTGGGGAACACTGAAGCTTTCTTT.

The genes are TRBV30 and TRBJ1-3; a weak D match, TRBD1 (5 bases). Between the trimmed V and J ends, which lost 2 bases and 4 bases, there was a span of 15 bases. From germline, CDR1 is GTSNPN and CDR2 SVGIG (reference sequence). This CDR3 spans 15 amino acids. In DNA, the CDR3 is TGTGCCTGGAGTCCACCGGGACTGCGAGGAAACACCATATATTTT. Its translation is CAWSPPGLRGNTIYF. Complete variable domain (other parts from reference TRBV30 and TRBJ1-3): SQTIHQWPATLVQPVGSPLSLECTVEGTSNPNLYWYRQAAGRGLQLLFYSVGIGQISSEVPQNLSASRPQDRQFILSSKKLLLSDSGFYLCAWSPPGLRGNTIYFGEGSWLTVV.

This rearrangement joins TRBV29-1 to TRBJ1-1; a weak D match, TRBD1 (6 bases). Trimming stripped 7 bases from V and 4 bases from J, with 16 bases between. The CDR3 runs 13 residues. Germline lookup yields CDR1 SQVTM and CDR2 ANQGSEA. In DNA form, the CDR3 reads TGCAGCGAGCACCTAACAGGGAGCACTGAAGCTTTCTTT. It translates to CSEHLTGSTEAFF. The full variable domain, rest sourced from reference TRBV29-1 and TRBJ1-1, is SAVISQKPSRDICQRGTSLTIQCQVDSQVTMMFWYRQQPGQSLTLIATANQGSEATYESGFVIDKFPISRPNLTFSTLTVSNMSPEDSSIYLCSEHLTGSTEAFFGQGTRLTVV.

This clone was seen more than once but under ten times. J is TRBJ1-6 and V is TRBV4-1; D is possibly TRBD1 (5 bases). CDR1 and CDR2 from the germline V gene are MGHRA and YSYEKL. V gave up 0 bases and J gave up 14 bases, with 29 bases separating them. The CDR3 is made up of 19 amino acids. The CDR3 DNA follows: TGCGCCAGCAGCCAAGAGACCGGGATGGGGGGTCCCTCCTTGGGTGCCCTCCACTTT. This translates into CASSQETGMGGPSLGALHF.

The chain couples TRBV27 to TRBJ1-5, with D tentatively TRBD1 (5 bases). The CDR3 runs to 14 residues. V was shortened by 6 bases and J by 5 bases, with 14 bases between the two germline ends. Germline V gene lookup returns CDR1 MNHEY and CDR2 SMNVEV (reference sequence). CDR3 nucleotides: TGTGCCAGCAGCCTCACGGGGGTCGATCAGCCCCAGCATTTT. It yields the protein CASSLTGVDQPQHF.

The rearrangement uses TRBV13 and TRBJ1-1; no clear D. The V gene lost 4 bases and the J gene lost 1 base, with 25 bases spanning the gap. Germline V gives CDR1 PRHDT, CDR2 FYEKMQ (reference sequence). The CDR3 consists of 19 residues. CDR3 sequence (DNA): TGTGCCAGCAGCTCCGTGGGGAGCACCCACAAAACAAAGAACACTGAAGCTTTCTTT. Translated: CASSSVGSTHKTKNTEAFF.

This chain uses TRBV10-3 with TRBJ1-3; 9 bases align to TRBD1. J lost 0 bases, V lost 3 bases, and 3 bases had no gene match. Per germline, CDR1 ENHRY and CDR2 SYGVKD. The CDR3 covers 16 residues. The CDR3 here is CAISDPGQGSGNTIYF. The CDR3 DNA reads TGTGCCATCAGTGACCCGGGACAGGGCTCTGGAAACACCATATATTTT.

This chain uses TRBV6-1 with TRBJ1-2, with D uncertain. The CDR3 length is 15 residues. Germline assignment: CDR1 MNHNS and CDR2 SASEGT. V was shortened by 0 bases and J by 1 base, with 9 bases between the two germline ends. The CDR3 DNA reads TGTGCCAGCAGTGAAGCGAGGCTTCTTAACTATGGCTACACCTTC. Its translation is CASSEARLLNYGYTF.

Only one count was recorded for this clone. The V call is TRBV18, the J call TRBJ2-3; the match to TRBD2 covers 8 bases. The CDR3 length is 15 residues. V shed 3 bases, J shed 4 bases, and the junction held 6 bases outside the gene matches. Germline lookup yields CDR1 KGHSH and CDR2 LQKENI. DNA for the CDR3: TGTGCCAGCTCACCGTCGGGGGGGGCCGCAGATACGCAGTATTTT. Its protein product is CASSPSGGAADTQYF.

V and J are TRBV7-8 and TRBJ2-3; 9 bases map to TRBD2. V lost 3 bases, J lost 8 bases, and 0 bases stayed unmatched. This CDR3 contains 12 residues. In germline, CDR1 is SGHVS, CDR2 FQNEAQ. Here the CDR3 DNA reads TGTGCCAGCAGCTTGACTAGCGGTACGCAGTATTTT. It translates to CASSLTSGTQYF.

The chain has TRBV11-2 and TRBJ1-2; weak D call: TRBD1 (6 bases). Trimming cost V 1 base and J 2 bases, with 14 bases left between them. This CDR3 is built from 16 residues. Looked up from germline, CDR1 is SGHAT and CDR2 is FQNNGV. CDR3 protein: CASSLVSGARNYGYTF. The CDR3 region has the DNA TGTGCCAGCAGCTTAGTATCAGGGGCCCGGAACTATGGCTACACCTTC. Combining the CDR3 with reference TRBV11-2 and TRBJ1-2 gives the whole variable domain EAGVAQSPRYKIIEKRQSVAFWCNPISGHATLYWYQQILGQGPKLLIQFQNNGVVDDSQLPKDRFSAERLKGVDSTLKIQPAKLEDSAVYLCASSLVSGARNYGYTFGSGTRLTVV.

The chain carries TRBV25-1 and TRBJ1-4; 10 bases agree with TRBD1. The ends lost 2 bases at V and 9 bases at J; junction bases unmatched: 9. The CDR3 length is 16 residues. The germline gives CDR1 MGHDK, CDR2 SYGVNS. The DNA of the CDR3 is TGTGCCAGCAGTGAAACCACAGGGACAGGGGACAAAAAACTGTTTTTT. Encoded protein: CASSETTGTGDKKLFF.

The chain couples TRBV28 to TRBJ1-1; D unresolved. V was trimmed by 9 bases and J by 1 base, leaving 12 bases between them. CDR1 and CDR2 (germline): MDHEN, SYDVKM. The CDR3 runs 13 residues. CDR3 DNA sequence: TGTGCCAGTCAATGGTCAGGGAACACTGAAGCTTTCTTT. It is translated as CASQWSGNTEAFF.

The V call is TRBV20-1, the J call TRBJ1-5, with D perhaps matching TRBD1 (6 bases). This CDR3 is 12 amino acids long. Deletions cut 6 bases from V and 8 bases from J, with 14 bases between. Germline V gene data show CDR1 as DFQATT and CDR2 as SNEGSKA (reference sequence). The chain's CDR3 is CSASRRGEPQHF. The CDR3 DNA reads TGCAGTGCCAGTCGCAGGGGCGAGCCCCAGCATTTT.

The rearrangement links TRBV5-1 to TRBJ1-5; D is unclear. The CDR3 loop spans 14 amino acids. CDR1 SGHRS and CDR2 YFSETQ come from the germline V gene. V lost 2 bases and J 2 bases, leaving 8 bases between the germline ends. The CDR3 DNA is TGCGCCAGCAGCTTTATGCCGGGCAATCAGCCCCAGCATTTT. This translates into CASSFMPGNQPQHF.

The V and J genes are TRBV25-1 and TRBJ1-1; D not certain. The CDR3 is 14 amino acids. V lost 0 bases to trimming and J lost 7 bases, with 12 bases between them. The germline V gene has CDR1 MGHDK and CDR2 SYGVNS. The CDR3 DNA reads TGTGCCAGCAGTGAATACTACGGAGAGCTTGAAGCTTTCTTT. It codes for CASSEYYGELEAFF.

The chain uses TRBV6-1 and TRBJ1-1, with TRBD1 as a possible D gene (5 bases). The CDR3 sequence is 17 residues long. Germline CDR1 is MNHNS and CDR2 is SASEGT. V lost 3 bases, J lost 5 bases, and 22 bases lay in between. The CDR3 here is CASSDPAGQGGSTEAFF. The CDR3 DNA reads TGTGCCAGCAGTGATCCCGCAGGTCAGGGTGGGTCGACTGAAGCTTTCTTT.

J is TRBJ2-6 and V is TRBV19; D is possibly TRBD1 (5 bases). V was pared by 5 bases and J by 4 bases, with 12 bases between. CDR3 length equals 15 residues. CDR1 is LNHDA, CDR2 SQIVND, per germline (reference sequence). CDR3 sequence reads: CASSLQDSGANVLTF. The CDR3 DNA follows: TGTGCCAGTAGTCTACAGGATTCGGGGGCCAACGTCCTGACTTTC.

The chain carries TRBV3-1 (or the pseudogene TRBV3-2) and TRBJ2-5; possible D gene TRBD2, 6 bases. Germline V gene data show CDR1 as LGHDT and CDR2 as YNNKEL (reference sequence). The CDR3 is made up of 17 amino acids. Trimming cost V 4 bases and J 3 bases, with 21 bases left between them. CDR3 protein: CASSLPTGTQGEETQYF. CDR3 coding DNA: TGTGCCAGCAGCCTACCAACCGGGACTCAGGGTGAAGAGACCCAGTACTTC.

The chain carries TRBV19 and TRBJ2-1; TRBD1 might be the D (6 bases). The V and J ends lost 5 bases and 10 bases respectively, with 12 bases between them. From germline, CDR1 is LNHDA and CDR2 SQIVND (reference sequence). This CDR3 is built from 12 residues. CDR3 sequence reads: CASSPRDIEQFF. CDR3 in DNA: TGTGCCAGTAGTCCCCGGGACATCGAGCAGTTCTTC. Combining the CDR3 with reference TRBV19 and TRBJ2-1 gives the whole variable domain DGGITQSPKYLFRKEGQNVTLSCEQNLNHDAMYWYRQDPGQGLRLIYYSQIVNDFQKGDIAEGYSVSREKKESFPLTVTSAQKNPTAFYLCASSPRDIEQFFGPGTRLTVL.